The 4 T cell receptor beta chains in this list originate from one sample, sequenced in a study of cytomegalovirus exposure and HLA in healthy donors. Vbeta (60) and Jbeta (13) primers were used in the PCR. TCRdb's copy holds only in-frame clones and misses some; the assay was immunoSEQ multiplex PCR. The table lists around 90,000 clones, more than 75% of them singletons. The sequenced sample was PBMCs. The receptors were gathered from a human donor in good health.

This rearrangement joins TRBV7-2 to TRBJ2-7; 8 bases agree with TRBD2. J lost 2 bases, V lost 5 bases, and 8 bases had no gene match. The CDR3 is 15 amino acids. Germline V CDR1 and CDR2: SGHTA, FQGNSA. DNA of the CDR3: TGTGCCAGCAGCCCTCCGGGAGGGGGGGCCTACGAGCAGTACTTC. This encodes CASSPPGGGAYEQYF.

V gene TRBV2 combines with J gene TRBJ2-6; no firm D call. Germline CDR1 is SNHLY and CDR2 is FYNNEI. V was clipped by 5 bases and J by 0 bases, with 5 bases between them. The CDR3 is 14 residues long. The CDR3 DNA sequence: TGTGCCAGCAGTCTAAGCTCTGGGGCCAACGTCCTGACTTTC. Protein: CASSLSSGANVLTF. The variable domain in full, with the rest retrieved from reference TRBV2 and TRBJ2-6, is EPEVTQTPSHQVTQMGQEVILRCVPISNHLYFYWYRQILGQKVEFLVSFYNNEISEKSEIFDDQFSVERPDGSNFTLKIRSTKLEDSAMYFCASSLSSGANVLTFGAGSRLTVL.

The chain combines TRBV6-5 with TRBJ1-1; TRBD1 agrees at 7 bases. J gave up 3 bases and V 6 bases, and 7 bases lay outside the gene matches. This CDR3 spans 14 amino acids. Germline CDR1 and CDR2: MNHEY and SVGAGI. The CDR3 DNA follows: TGTGCCAGCAGACGACCTACAGGGGACACTGAAGCTTTCTTT. This encodes CASRRPTGDTEAFF.

The J gene is TRBJ1-4, the V gene TRBV7-9; maybe TRBD1 (6 bases). The germline V and J ends were trimmed by 5 bases and 5 bases, with 21 bases remaining between them. Germline V lookup: CDR1 SEHNR, CDR2 FQNEAQ (reference sequence). This CDR3 contains 17 residues. The CDR3 spells CASSGGKTGGQNEKLFF. CDR3 coding DNA: TGTGCCAGCAGCGGCGGAAAGACGGGGGGCCAGAATGAAAAACTGTTTTTT.